These 15 T cell receptor beta chains originate from one sample sequenced in a study of T cells in Graves' hyperthyroidism and ophthalmopathy. RNA transcripts gave rise to amplified TCR beta CDR3 regions. HTBI primers were used for first-round RT-PCR of the TCR CDR3. TCRdb re-analysed the multiplex PCR reads in MiXCR, keeping a single row per CDR3 protein. This table has roughly 290,000 distinct CDR3 sequences, approximately 12% appearing once. The sample taken for sequencing was blood. These receptors originate from a woman aged 30 to 39 with Graves' hyperthyroidism that later progressed to Graves' ophthalmopathy.

This clonotype has just a few counts. The rearrangement joins TRBV4-1 to TRBJ2-1; 9 nucleotides align to TRBD2. The germline gives CDR1 MGHRA, CDR2 YSYEKL. V trimming: 6 bases; J trimming: 5 bases; junction bases outside the gene matches: 8. The CDR3 extends over 15 amino acids. The CDR3, as DNA: TGCGCCAGCAGACTCGCGGGAGGGGCGGACAATGAGCAGTTCTTC. Translated: CASRLAGGADNEQFF.

This clonotype was recorded at least ten times. This sequence joins TRBV27 and TRBJ1-5, with unresolved D. CDR3 length equals 13 residues. The germline V gene encodes CDR1 MNHEY and CDR2 SMNVEV (reference sequence). The V end was cut by 8 bases, the J end by 0 bases, with 8 bases between. The DNA of the CDR3 is TGTGCCAGCGCCGGCCCTAGCAATCAGCCCCAGCATTTT. Its protein product is CASAGPSNQPQHF.

The sample holds a few counts of this clonotype. The rearrangement joins TRBV7-9 to TRBJ2-7; D gene unclear. CDR1 is SEHNR, CDR2 FQNEAQ, per germline (reference sequence). The CDR3 contains 13 residues. V gave up 8 bases and J gave up 3 bases, with 14 bases separating them. CDR3 protein: CASDLGPLYEQYF. CDR3 coding DNA: TGTGCCAGCGACCTTGGACCACTCTACGAGCAGTACTTC. Combining the CDR3 with reference TRBV7-9 and TRBJ2-7 gives the whole variable domain DTGVSQNPRHKITKRGQNVTFRCDPISEHNRLYWYRQTLGQGPEFLTYFQNEAQLEKSRLLSDRFSAERPKGSFSTLEIQRTEQGDSAMYLCASDLGPLYEQYFGPGTRLTVT.

The chain employs TRBV3-1 and TRBJ1-2, with D perhaps matching TRBD1 (5 bases). Deletions cut 4 bases from V and 2 bases from J, with 14 bases between. The CDR3 spans 15 residues. Germline V gene sequence: CDR1 LGHDT, CDR2 YNNKEL (reference sequence). The CDR3 coding sequence is TGTGCCAGCAGCCCAGTCAGGGCGGCCAACTATGGCTACACCTTC. Encoded protein: CASSPVRAANYGYTF.

This clonotype was found many times. V and J are TRBV29-1 and TRBJ2-5, with D tentatively TRBD1 (5 bases). The CDR3 totals 13 residues. Germline V gene sequence: CDR1 SQVTM, CDR2 ANQGSEA. The V gene lost 5 bases and the J gene lost 5 bases, with 15 bases spanning the gap. CDR3 DNA sequence: TGCAGCGTTAGCCCCCAGGGCCTGGAGACCCAGTACTTC. Translated, it gives CSVSPQGLETQYF.

The J gene is TRBJ2-5, the V gene TRBV7-6; a weak D match, TRBD1 (5 bases). With 5 bases removed from V and 4 bases from J, the gap between germline ends came to 20 bases. Per the germline V gene, CDR1 is SGHVS and CDR2 is FNYEAQ. This CDR3 has 16 amino acids. In DNA, the CDR3 is TGTGCCAGCAGCGGACCCGGACAAGCCACACCAGAGACCCAGTACTTC. Its protein is CASSGPGQATPETQYF.

In this sample, this clonotype turned up many times. The chain recombines TRBV13 with TRBJ2-1, with D tentatively TRBD1 or TRBD2 (6 bases each). Germline V gene data show CDR1 as PRHDT and CDR2 as FYEKMQ (reference sequence). Trimming took off 2 bases at V and 6 bases at J, with 11 bases between the two ends. The CDR3 spans 14 residues. The CDR3 DNA is TGTGCCAGCAGCTTATTCGGGGGCCTCAATGAGCAGTTCTTC. This codes for CASSLFGGLNEQFF.

This clonotype was recorded at least ten times. The chain combines TRBV28 with TRBJ2-3, with 9 bases that match TRBD1. This CDR3 is 15 amino acids long. Germline trimming cut 6 bases from V and 7 bases from J; bases unmatched to any gene: 11. The germline gives CDR1 MDHEN, CDR2 SYDVKM. CDR3 residues: CASSVTGQGEYTQYF. CDR3 bases: TGTGCCAGCAGCGTCACGGGACAGGGCGAATATACGCAGTATTTT.

V is TRBV25-1 and J is TRBJ2-5; either TRBD1 or TRBD2 may fit D (5 bases each). Trimming took off 2 bases at V and 2 bases at J, with 18 bases between the two ends. The CDR3 covers 17 residues. CDR1 is MGHDK and CDR2 is SYGVNS in the germline V gene. The CDR3: CASSERGQDDLQETQYF. As DNA, the CDR3 is TGTGCCAGCAGTGAACGGGGCCAGGACGATCTTCAAGAGACCCAGTACTTC.

This chain joins TRBV4-1 and TRBJ2-5; D gene unclear. The germline V gene has CDR1 MGHRA and CDR2 YSYEKL. The CDR3 is made up of 15 amino acids. V was shortened by 0 bases and J by 1 base, with 9 bases between the two germline ends. The CDR3 loop reads CASSQDSRFQETQYF. CDR3 bases: TGCGCCAGCAGCCAAGATTCCCGCTTCCAAGAGACCCAGTACTTC.

The chain combines TRBV7-2 with TRBJ2-3, with 13 bases aligning to TRBD2. The germline V gene has CDR1 SGHTA and CDR2 FQGNSA. With V trimmed by 2 bases and J by 7 bases, 12 bases remained unmatched. There are 18 residues in the CDR3. The chain's CDR3 is CASSLKGPGLAGKNTQYF. In DNA form, the CDR3 reads TGTGCCAGCAGCTTAAAGGGCCCGGGACTAGCGGGGAAGAATACGCAGTATTTT.

This clonotype was observed many times. The chain uses TRBV28 and TRBJ1-5; D is ambiguous. Germline V gene lookup returns CDR1 MDHEN and CDR2 SYDVKM. The CDR3 is 15 amino acids. Trimming took 5 bases from V and 5 from J, leaving 16 bases between them. CDR3 sequence reads: CASSAEGYGDQPQHF. In DNA, the CDR3 is TGTGCCAGCAGTGCTGAAGGGTATGGGGATCAGCCCCAGCATTTT.

This clonotype was counted many times. The chain carries TRBV30 and TRBJ1-2; D is perhaps TRBD1 (5 bases). The CDR3 is 13 residues long. Trimming shortened V by 5 bases and J by 6 bases, and 16 bases separated the two germline ends. Germline V gives CDR1 GTSNPN, CDR2 SVGIG (reference sequence). The CDR3 here is CAWDSGIIDGYTF. The CDR3 DNA follows: TGTGCCTGGGACTCAGGGATTATAGATGGCTACACCTTC.

This clonotype was found many times. The rearrangement joins TRBV6-2 or TRBV6-3 to TRBJ2-4; 9 bases match TRBD2. The germline gives CDR1 MNHEY, CDR2 SVGEGT. This CDR3 has 16 amino acids. V lost 2 bases and J lost 7; bases outside the gene matches: 9. CDR3 nucleotide sequence: TGTGCCAGCAGTTACGGCGGGAGGGCCGGTGGGAACATTCAGTACTTC. Amino acids: CASSYGGRAGGNIQYF.

A few counts support this clonotype. The chain recombines TRBV5-4 with TRBJ1-5; tentatively, D is TRBD1 (6 bases). From germline, CDR1 is SGHNT and CDR2 YYREEE (reference sequence). There are 14 residues in the CDR3. V shed 4 bases and J shed 2 bases, with 10 bases lying between them. CDR3 coding DNA: TGTGCCAGCAGCCTCAGGGGAGGCAATCAGCCCCAGCATTTT. Encoded protein: CASSLRGGNQPQHF. Looking up the rest from reference TRBV5-4 and TRBJ1-5 gives the full variable domain: ETGVTQSPTHLIKTRGQQVTLRCSSQSGHNTVSWYQQALGQGPQFIFQYYREEENGRGNFPPRFSGLQFPNYSSELNVNALELDDSALYLCASSLRGGNQPQHFGDGTRLSIL.